Following are 20 T cell receptor beta chains from one sample sequenced in a study of T-cell reconstitution after alpha-beta-depleted transplantation in children. Unique molecular identifiers were used to barcode this TCRbeta library. Each CDR3 protein gets one entry after TCRdb re-called the PCR reads with MiXCR. The table records more than 120,000 distinct CDR3 sequences, more than 8% of them present only once. The sample consisted of PBMCs, mostly from graft donor cells, taken 180 days after TCRalphabeta/CD19-depleted stem cell transplant. These receptors were obtained from a female patient aged 2 to 10 who had a stem cell transplant for congenital amegakaryocytic thrombocytopenia, so the T cells may come from the graft donor.

This clonotype showed up many times. The chain joins TRBV12-3 or TRBV12-4 to TRBJ2-3; 7 positions match TRBD1. The CDR3 contains 16 residues. The V and J ends lost 5 bases and 1 base, in that order; junction bases with no gene match: 9. The CDR3 nucleotides are TGTGCCAGCAGTCCCTCCGGGACAGCCGGCACAGATACGCAGTATTTT. Translated: CASSPSGTAGTDTQYF.

This clonotype was counted at least ten times. The rearrangement links TRBV18 to TRBJ2-1, with D possibly being TRBD1 (6 bases). This CDR3 spans 16 amino acids. CDR1 is KGHSH, CDR2 LQKENI, per germline. V lost 5 bases and J 0 bases, leaving 14 bases between the germline ends. CDR3 DNA: TGTGCCAGCTCATTCTCCACAGGGAGCTCCTACAATGAGCAGTTCTTC. Translating gives CASSFSTGSSYNEQFF.

This chain links TRBV12-3 or TRBV12-4 with TRBJ2-3; 9 bases are a match to TRBD1. The CDR3 spans 14 residues. With 5 bases clipped from V and 1 base from J, the junction kept 1 base outside the gene matches. Here the CDR3 DNA reads TGTGCCAGCAGTCGGGACAGGGGCACAGATACGCAGTATTTT. Amino acid sequence: CASSRDRGTDTQYF.

In its sample, this clonotype was seen many times. The chain recombines TRBV25-1 with TRBJ2-7; TRBD2 aligns across 10 bases. The length of the CDR3 is 13 residues. The germline gives CDR1 MGHDK, CDR2 SYGVNS. V gave up 4 bases and J gave up 7 bases; unmatched junction bases: 4. CDR3 amino acids: CASSVLAGEEQYF. The CDR3 nucleotides are TGTGCCAGCAGTGTCCTAGCGGGAGAAGAGCAGTACTTC.

V is TRBV11-2 and J is TRBJ2-1; TRBD2 aligns across 8 bases. Trimming removed 3 bases from V and 13 bases from J; junction bases left unmatched: 2. This CDR3 spans 11 amino acids. Germline assignment: CDR1 SGHAT and CDR2 FQNNGV. CDR3 sequence reads: CASSLGTSQFF. The CDR3 DNA follows: TGTGCCAGCAGCTTGGGGACTAGTCAGTTCTTC.

This clonotype was observed at least ten times. The chain recombines TRBV5-1 with TRBJ2-5; D unclear. The CDR3 length is 14 residues. The germline CDR1 and CDR2 sequences are SGHRS and YFSETQ. Deletions cut 0 bases from V and 5 bases from J, with 11 bases between. DNA for the CDR3: TGCGCCAGCAGCTTGGGGTTCGGGTTGGAGACCCAGTACTTC. Residues: CASSLGFGLETQYF.

This clonotype has a handful of counts. V is TRBV4-2 and J is TRBJ2-1, with 7 bases that match TRBD2. The CDR3 runs 18 residues. From germline, CDR1 is LGHNA and CDR2 YNFKEQ. V was pared by 2 bases and J by 1 base, with 11 bases of the junction left unmatched. This CDR3 is CASSQRIAGGTSYNEQFF. CDR3 coding DNA: TGTGCCAGCAGCCAACGGATCGCCGGGGGGACGTCCTACAATGAGCAGTTCTTC.

This clonotype was detected many times. V usage is TRBV20-1 and J usage is TRBJ2-1; D perhaps matches TRBD2 (6 bases). Germline assignment: CDR1 DFQATT and CDR2 SNEGSKA (reference sequence). The CDR3 loop spans 19 amino acids. Trimming pared 1 base from V and 4 bases from J, leaving 26 bases between. For the CDR3, the DNA is TGCAGTGCTAGAGCGTTTGGAGGCGGCCCTAGCGCGATATACAATGAGCAGTTCTTC. This encodes CSARAFGGGPSAIYNEQFF.

This clonotype was seen more than once but under ten times. The chain employs TRBV12-3 or TRBV12-4 and TRBJ1-6; no definite D call. V lost 3 bases, J lost 8 bases, and 8 bases lay in between. The CDR3 sequence is 13 residues long. The CDR3 DNA reads TGTGCCAGCAGTTTCAAGGCCGATTCACCCCTCCACTTT. The encoded protein is CASSFKADSPLHF.

There are many counts of this clonotype. This chain connects TRBV20-1 to TRBJ1-5; D is unresolved. CDR1 and CDR2 (germline): DFQATT, SNEGSKA (reference sequence). The CDR3 contains 14 residues. Deletions cut 0 bases from V and 9 bases from J, with 15 bases between. DNA for the CDR3: TGCAGTGCTAGAGATAGGTCAGGAGTTTTGCCCCAGCATTTT. It translates to CSARDRSGVLPQHF.

The J gene is TRBJ1-2, the V gene TRBV12-3 or TRBV12-4; TRBD1 is a possible D gene (5 bases). Trimming took off 4 bases at V and 4 bases at J, with 13 bases between the two ends. The CDR3 contains 14 residues. The CDR3 loop reads CASSSALGGYGYTF. The CDR3 coding sequence is TGTGCCAGCAGTTCCGCGCTCGGGGGCTATGGCTACACCTTC.

This clonotype was seen ten or more times. This chain connects TRBV20-1 to TRBJ2-5; 7 nucleotides line up with TRBD1. This CDR3 spans 16 amino acids. Germline values: CDR1 DFQATT, CDR2 SNEGSKA (reference sequence). V lost 0 bases and J lost 5; bases outside the gene matches: 12. CDR3 sequence (DNA): TGCAGTGCTAGAGATCCCCAGGGGACAGTGGGGGAGACCCAGTACTTC. It yields the protein CSARDPQGTVGETQYF.

The chain combines TRBV20-1 with TRBJ2-1; possible D gene TRBD2, 5 bases. V lost 2 bases and J lost 7, with 12 bases in between. This CDR3 spans 13 amino acids. Germline CDR1 reads DFQATT; CDR2 reads SNEGSKA (reference sequence). The CDR3 loop is CSARLDYRNEQFF. DNA for the CDR3: TGCAGTGCTAGATTAGACTACCGTAATGAGCAGTTCTTC.

This clonotype was detected a few times. The chain carries TRBV4-1 and TRBJ2-7; 8 bases are a match to TRBD1. The CDR3 consists of 15 residues. With V trimmed by 0 bases and J by 3 bases, 4 bases remained unmatched. CDR1 and CDR2 (germline): MGHRA, YSYEKL. For the CDR3, the DNA is TGCGCCAGCAGCCAAGAGGACAGGGCTGTCTACGAGCAGTACTTC. This sequence encodes CASSQEDRAVYEQYF.

This clonotype was recorded many times. The V and J genes are TRBV25-1 and TRBJ1-2; the match to TRBD1 covers 7 bases. The V gene end was trimmed by 5 bases and the J gene end by 3 bases; junction bases not matched to a gene: 6. This CDR3 has 14 amino acids. Germline lookup yields CDR1 MGHDK and CDR2 SYGVNS. The CDR3 is CASSLGGQDYGYTF. The CDR3 coding sequence is TGTGCCAGCAGTCTTGGTGGACAGGACTATGGCTACACCTTC.

V usage is TRBV4-1 and J usage is TRBJ2-2, with 9 bases that match TRBD2. The germline CDR1 and CDR2 sequences are MGHRA and YSYEKL. Losses at the gene ends were 4 bases for V and 9 bases for J; bases not matched to a gene: 12. This CDR3 contains 16 residues. CDR3 protein: CASSPTTAGGPRELFF. The CDR3 DNA sequence: TGCGCCAGCAGCCCCACTACGGCGGGGGGGCCCCGGGAGCTGTTTTTT.

Many counts were recorded for this clonotype. This chain uses TRBV28 with TRBJ2-7; D is uncertain. The CDR3 is 13 amino acids. Germline V CDR1 and CDR2: MDHEN, SYDVKM. The V gene lost 4 bases and the J gene lost 2 bases, with 9 bases spanning the gap. CDR3 amino acids: CASSSPATYEQYF. In DNA form, the CDR3 reads TGTGCCAGCAGTTCTCCGGCCACCTACGAGCAGTACTTC.

This clonotype appeared a few times. The chain joins TRBV20-1 to TRBJ2-7, with 10 nucleotides matching TRBD2. The CDR3 contains 16 residues. In germline, CDR1 is DFQATT, CDR2 SNEGSKA (reference sequence). V shed 2 bases, J shed 5 bases, and the junction held 12 bases outside the gene matches. CDR3 coding DNA: TGCAGTGCTAGACCCTCTGGCAGCGGGGGGGTGGACGAGCAGTACTTC. This translates into CSARPSGSGGVDEQYF.

In its sample, this clonotype was seen many times. The chain is built from TRBV5-1 and TRBJ1-5, with 7 bases that match TRBD1. Unmatched junction bases numbered 5, after V lost 4 bases and J lost 7 bases. There are 13 residues in the CDR3. The germline V gene has CDR1 SGHRS and CDR2 YFSETQ. The CDR3 protein is CASSPYRGQPQHF. The DNA of the CDR3 is TGCGCCAGCAGCCCCTACAGGGGCCAGCCCCAGCATTTT.

This clonotype was picked up a small number of times. J is TRBJ2-4 and V is TRBV4-2; 9 bases align to TRBD1. The CDR3 contains 16 residues. Germline V gene data show CDR1 as LGHNA and CDR2 as YNFKEQ. Germline trimming cut 0 bases from V and 8 bases from J; bases unmatched to any gene: 8. CDR3 coding DNA: TGTGCCAGCAGCCAAGAGGGGGGGACAGGGTGGGACATTCAGTACTTC. Translation: CASSQEGGTGWDIQYF.